Listed below are T cell receptor beta chains from one sample, sequenced in a study of cytomegalovirus exposure and HLA in healthy donors. TCRdb's copy holds only in-frame clones and misses some; the assay was immunoSEQ multiplex PCR. The sample lists about 130,000 clones, roughly 84% occurring once. Sequenced input: PBMCs. The receptors shown here come from a girl aged 2 to 10 in good health and CMV-seronegative. CDR3s include the opening cysteine and the closing phenylalanine or tryptophan. The order of the fields is D gene, V gene, clone size, J gene, CDR3 DNA, CDR3 protein. The D gene is left open where the match is weak. Only some rows state a clone size, as once, few, many or a class for expanded clones.

>.|TRBV4-1|.|TRBJ1-3
TGCGCCAGCAGCCAGGAACAGGGCCCTGGAAACACCATATATTTT
CASSQEQGPGNTIYF
>.|TRBV30|once|TRBJ1-2
TGTGCCTGGAGTGTACGATTCAGGTCGACGGAGGAAGGCTACACCTTC
CAWSVRFRSTEEGYTF
>.|TRBV7-9|.|TRBJ1-1
TGTGCCAGCAGCCGCGTCCTGAACACTGAAGCTTTCTTT
CASSRVLNTEAFF
>TRBD2|TRBV28|.|TRBJ2-1
TGTGCCAGCAGTTCTTCCCCACTAGCGGGAGAAATAAATGAGCAGTTCTTC
CASSSSPLAGEINEQFF
>.|TRBV5-1|.|TRBJ1-2
TGCGCCAGCAGCCCGGAGGGTTTTAACTATGGCTACACCTTC
CASSPEGFNYGYTF
>TRBD2|TRBV27|.|TRBJ2-1
TGTGCCAGCAGTCTCCGGTTAGCGGGGGCCAATGAGCAGTTCTTC
CASSLRLAGANEQFF
>.|TRBV27|.|TRBJ2-1
TGTGCCAGCAGTCTCTGGGCCTTCGGTACTAATGAGCAGTTCTTC
CASSLWAFGTNEQFF
>.|TRBV5-1|.|TRBJ2-2
TGCGCCAGCAGCTTCCGGGCGGGGAACACCGGGGAGCTGTTTTTT
CASSFRAGNTGELFF
>TRBD1|TRBV7-3|.|TRBJ2-1
TGTGCCAGCAGCGCCTCCGGGACAGGGTCCTACAATGAGCAGTTCTTC
CASSASGTGSYNEQFF
>TRBD1|TRBV5-4|.|TRBJ1-1
TGTGCCAGCAGCAGTAGACAGGGGGCGCCCACTGAAGCTTTCTTT
CASSSRQGAPTEAFF
>.|TRBV7-3|.|TRBJ1-5
TGTGCCAGCAGCTTAGGAGGGGGCAATCAGCCCCAGCATTTT
CASSLGGGNQPQHF
>TRBD1|TRBV27|.|TRBJ1-1
TGTGCCAGCAGTTTATCGTCGGGACAGGGTACTCCTGAAGCTTTCTTT
CASSLSSGQGTPEAFF
>.|TRBV29-1|.|TRBJ2-4
TGCAGCGTTGGTTTAATAGCCAAAAACATTCAGTACTTC
CSVGLIAKNIQYF
>.|TRBV28|.|TRBJ1-4
TGTGCCAGCAGTTTACCAACTTTTGGGGCCAGGCGACTTGAAAAACTGTTTTTT
CASSLPTFGARRLEKLFF
>.|TRBV19|.|TRBJ1-1
TGTGCCAGTAGTATAGCGGAGGGCCTGAACACTGAAGCTTTCTTT
CASSIAEGLNTEAFF
>.|TRBV5-4|.|TRBJ1-5
TGTGCCAGCAGCTTTTGGGGCGATGGTCAGCCCCAGCATTTT
CASSFWGDGQPQHF
>TRBD1|TRBV6-1|.|TRBJ2-7
TGTGCCAGCAGTGAACCTGGACAGGTAGTCTACGAGCAGTACTTC
CASSEPGQVVYEQYF
>TRBD1|TRBV6-5|.|TRBJ2-1
TGTGCCAGCAGTTACTCGAGGGACAGCTTGGAGCAGTTCTTC
CASSYSRDSLEQFF
>.|TRBV10-3|.|TRBJ2-7
TGTGCCATCGACGGGGGAAACGAGCAGTACTTC
CAIDGGNEQYF
>.|TRBV21-1|few|TRBJ1-4
TGTGCCAGCAGCAAGTCGGGGTGGGAGGTAGAAAAACTGTTTTTT
CASSKSGWEVEKLFF
>TRBD1|TRBV5-1|.|TRBJ1-3
TGCGCCAGCAGCCCCTCGACAGGGAGCTCTGGAAACACCATATATTTT
CASSPSTGSSGNTIYF
>.|TRBV28|once|TRBJ2-7
TGTGCCAGCAGGTCTACCGGGAGCTCCTACGAGCAGTACTTC
CASRSTGSSYEQYF
>TRBD2|TRBV19|.|TRBJ2-1
TGTGCCAGTAGTGCCCGCCTAGCGGGAAACAATGAGCAGTTCTTC
CASSARLAGNNEQFF
>TRBD1|TRBV10-1|.|TRBJ1-2
TGCGCCAGCAGCCCTGAGGACAGGCGTTCCTATGGCTACACCTTC
CASSPEDRRSYGYTF
>TRBD2|TRBV6-9|.|TRBJ2-7
TGTGCCAGCGGTCTTAAGCGGGAGGTAGTCTCCTACGAGCAGTACTTC
CASGLKREVVSYEQYF
>.|TRBV2|.|TRBJ2-5
TGTGCCAGCAGGCGCGGAGAGACCCAGTACTTC
CASRRGETQYF
>TRBD2|TRBV28|.|TRBJ2-1
TGTGCCAGCAGTTTGTGGGGAGCGGGAGCTGGAGAGCAGTTCTTC
CASSLWGAGAGEQFF
>TRBD1|TRBV15|.|TRBJ2-1
TGTGCCACCAGCAGGACAGGGGGGTACAATGAGCAGTTCTTC
CATSRTGGYNEQFF